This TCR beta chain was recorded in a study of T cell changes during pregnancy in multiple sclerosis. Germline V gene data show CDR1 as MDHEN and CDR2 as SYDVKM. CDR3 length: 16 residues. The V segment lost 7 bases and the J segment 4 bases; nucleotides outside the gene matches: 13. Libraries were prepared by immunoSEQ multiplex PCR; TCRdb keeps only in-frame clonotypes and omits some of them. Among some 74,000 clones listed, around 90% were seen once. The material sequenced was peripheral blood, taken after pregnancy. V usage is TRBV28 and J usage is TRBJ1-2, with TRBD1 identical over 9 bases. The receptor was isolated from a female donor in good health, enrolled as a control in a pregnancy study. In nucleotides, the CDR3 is TGTGCCAGCACCCAAGGGCCGGGACAGGGCGGCTATGGCTACACCTTC. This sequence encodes CASTQGPGQGGYGYTF.